The 25 T cell receptor beta chains given below trace back to one sample, sequenced in a study of T cell responses to AZD1222 COVID-19 vaccine. Only in-frame clones appear in the TCRdb table, and some are missing; sequencing was by immunoSEQ multiplex PCR. This sample has 180,000 or so clones, with about 90% found just once. The sample in question was peripheral blood, obtained 28 days after the second AZD1222 dose. Source of these receptors: an adult who received the AZD1222 COVID-19 vaccine.

The V call is TRBV29-1, the J call TRBJ1-3; possible D gene TRBD1, 6 bases. The ends were cut back, 7 bases at V and 4 bases at J, with 14 bases in the middle. Germline loops: CDR1 SQVTM, CDR2 ANQGSEA. The CDR3 loop spans 13 amino acids. This chain's CDR3 is CSAQQGGGNTIYF. The CDR3 DNA is TGCAGCGCCCAACAGGGTGGCGGAAACACCATATATTTT. Full variable domain (remainder filled in from reference TRBV29-1 and TRBJ1-3): SAVISQKPSRDICQRGTSLTIQCQVDSQVTMMFWYRQQPGQSLTLIATANQGSEATYESGFVIDKFPISRPNLTFSTLTVSNMSPEDSSIYLCSAQQGGGNTIYFGEGSWLTVV.

Ten or more counts support this clone. J is TRBJ2-7 and V is TRBV7-8; D might be TRBD1 (5 bases). CDR1 is SGHVS and CDR2 is FQNEAQ in the germline V gene. V shed 2 bases and J shed 2 bases, with 7 bases lying between them. This CDR3 has 13 residues. The CDR3 coding sequence is TGTGCCAGCAGCTTACAGGGAACCTACGAGCAGTACTTC. Residues: CASSLQGTYEQYF.

V and J are TRBV19 and TRBJ2-1; 9 bases map to TRBD2. In germline, CDR1 is LNHDA, CDR2 SQIVND (reference sequence). The CDR3 length is 15 residues. Germline trimming cut 6 bases from V and 9 bases from J; bases unmatched to any gene: 12. This chain's CDR3 is CASSLLAGARVEQFF. DNA of the CDR3: TGTGCCAGTAGCCTTTTAGCGGGAGCGAGGGTTGAGCAGTTCTTC.

The gene calls are TRBV5-1 and TRBJ1-4, with D unresolved. The germline V gene has CDR1 SGHRS and CDR2 YFSETQ. The CDR3 totals 11 residues. V was shortened by 2 bases and J by 8 bases, with 4 bases between the two germline ends. The CDR3 DNA is TGCGCCAGCAGCTTCAGGGAAAAACTGTTTTTT. Its translation is CASSFREKLFF.

The V and J genes are TRBV11-2 and TRBJ2-1; the D gene is possibly TRBD2 (6 bases). The CDR3 extends over 13 amino acids. Germline V gene lookup returns CDR1 SGHAT and CDR2 FQNNGV. V was cut by 5 bases and J by 5 bases, with 10 bases left in between. The CDR3 DNA reads TGTGCCAGCAGCCCGGGACTCGACAATGAGCAGTTCTTC. It translates to CASSPGLDNEQFF.

The chain employs TRBV11-3 and TRBJ2-2; TRBD1 agrees at 9 bases. The germline V gene encodes CDR1 SGHNT and CDR2 YENEEA. V trimming: 2 bases; J trimming: 6 bases; junction bases outside the gene matches: 4. The CDR3 is made up of 15 amino acids. This CDR3 reads CASSLWGQGSGELFF. In nucleotides, the CDR3 is TGTGCCAGCAGCTTATGGGGACAGGGTTCCGGGGAGCTGTTTTTT.

The chain joins TRBV19 to TRBJ1-1, with D perhaps TRBD1 (5 bases). The germline V gene has CDR1 LNHDA and CDR2 SQIVND (reference sequence). Trimming cost V 0 bases and J 8 bases, with 22 bases left between them. The CDR3 has 17 amino acids. The CDR3 nucleotides read TGTGCCAGTAGTATAGATTTTCGCGTAGTTGCTGGGGGAGAAGCTTTCTTT. Translation: CASSIDFRVVAGGEAFF.

CDR3 residues: CASTPQGNSYEQYF. CDR3 nucleotide sequence: TGTGCCAGTACCCCTCAGGGAAACTCCTACGAGCAGTACTTC. The chain recombines TRBV19 with TRBJ2-7; D perhaps matches TRBD1 (5 bases). Trimming left V 7 bases short and J 0 bases short, with 13 bases between. Looked up from germline, CDR1 is LNHDA and CDR2 is SQIVND (reference sequence). CDR3 length: 14 residues. Together with reference TRBV19 and TRBJ2-7, the CDR3 gives the full variable domain: DGGITQSPKYLFRKEGQNVTLSCEQNLNHDAMYWYRQDPGQGLRLIYYSQIVNDFQKGDIAEGYSVSREKKESFPLTVTSAQKNPTAFYLCASTPQGNSYEQYFGPGTRLTVT.

J is TRBJ2-5 and V is TRBV27, with D tentatively TRBD2 (6 bases). Trimming removed 2 bases from V and 12 bases from J, with 16 bases in between. Germline lookup yields CDR1 MNHEY and CDR2 SMNVEV (reference sequence). CDR3 size: 13 residues. CDR3 sequence reads: CASSLMGSVAEYF. As DNA, the CDR3 is TGTGCCAGCAGTTTAATGGGGTCGGTAGCGGAGTACTTC.

The chain couples TRBV5-1 to TRBJ1-1; the D is unclear. Germline CDR1 SGHRS, CDR2 YFSETQ. CDR3 size: 13 residues. V was clipped by 0 bases and J by 3 bases, with 6 bases between them. CDR3 amino acids: CASSLGFDTEAFF. The CDR3, as DNA: TGCGCCAGCAGCTTGGGGTTCGACACTGAAGCTTTCTTT.

The chain links TRBV7-3 to TRBJ2-2; D is possibly TRBD1 (6 bases). CDR1 and CDR2 (germline): SGHTA, FQGTGA. This CDR3 spans 13 amino acids. Between the trimmed V and J ends, which lost 5 bases and 5 bases, there was a span of 9 bases. The CDR3 bases are TGTGCCAGCAGCACCCAGGGGACCGGGGAGCTGTTTTTT. Translated: CASSTQGTGELFF.

This clone is a singleton in its sample. V is TRBV9 and J is TRBJ1-2; the match to TRBD1 covers 8 bases. CDR3 length: 13 residues. The junction had 6 bases not matched to a gene; V was cut back by 4 bases and J by 7 bases. The germline CDR1 and CDR2 sequences are SGDLS and YYNGEE. CDR3 nucleotides: TGTGCCAGCAGCTTACAGGGGGGCGCTGGCTACACCTTC. Its translation: CASSLQGGAGYTF.

The V gene is TRBV9, the J gene TRBJ2-5; D is uncertain. The V gene lost 3 bases and the J gene lost 0 bases, with 6 bases spanning the gap. The CDR3 loop spans 13 amino acids. Germline-derived CDR1 and CDR2 are SGDLS and YYNGEE. CDR3 sequence (DNA): TGTGCCAGCAGCGGGCCGTACCAAGAGACCCAGTACTTC. Protein sequence: CASSGPYQETQYF.

The V gene is TRBV4-1, the J gene TRBJ1-1; the D is unclear. The CDR3 is made up of 13 amino acids. The germline V gene encodes CDR1 MGHRA and CDR2 YSYEKL. V was shortened by 4 bases and J by 0 bases, with 6 bases between the two germline ends. In nucleotides, the CDR3 is TGCGCCAGCAGCCCCAGCCTGAACACTGAAGCTTTCTTT. Residues: CASSPSLNTEAFF.

V usage is TRBV12-3 or TRBV12-4 and J usage is TRBJ1-6; D ambiguous. V was pared by 3 bases and J by 6 bases, with 0 bases between. The CDR3 loop spans 11 amino acids. This CDR3 is CASSFNSPLHF. Here the CDR3 DNA reads TGTGCCAGCAGTTTTAATTCACCCCTCCACTTT.

Comment on this clone: The sample has other DNA sequences that encode this CDR3 too. The chain recombines TRBV18 with TRBJ2-3; 9 bases fit TRBD1. There are 15 residues in the CDR3. The V gene end was trimmed by 3 bases and the J gene end by 2 bases; junction bases not matched to a gene: 3. Looked up from germline, CDR1 is KGHSH and CDR2 is LQKENI. The CDR3 protein is CASSPRDRVTDTQYF. The CDR3 DNA follows: TGTGCCAGCTCACCGAGGGACAGGGTCACAGATACGCAGTATTTT.

The chain combines TRBV10-1 with TRBJ2-5; 9 bases match TRBD2. J lost 7 bases, V lost 3 bases, and 15 bases had no gene match. In germline, CDR1 is WNHNN, CDR2 SYGVQD (reference sequence). The CDR3 is 17 residues long. The CDR3 coding sequence is TGCGCCAGCAGTGACTTTAGCGTAGCGGGAGATGAGGTGACCCAGTACTTC. This codes for CASSDFSVAGDEVTQYF.

The V gene is TRBV21-1, the J gene TRBJ1-5. TRBV21-1 is recorded as a pseudogene. The CDR3 is 14 residues long. The CDR3 sequence: CASSKGRINQPQHF. The DNA of the CDR3 is TGTGCCAGCAGCAAAGGTCGAATCAATCAGCCCCAGCATTTT.

The DNA for the CDR3 is TGTGCCAGCAGCTTCAAGCCCCCCTACAATGAGCAGTTCTTC. Its translation: CASSFKPPYNEQFF. The gene calls are TRBV7-3 and TRBJ2-1; no clear D gene. V was trimmed by 3 bases and J by 2 bases, leaving 8 bases between them. Germline V gene lookup returns CDR1 SGHTA and CDR2 FQGTGA. The CDR3 covers 14 residues.

V usage is TRBV29-1 and J usage is TRBJ2-3; either TRBD1 or TRBD2 may fit D (5 bases each). This CDR3 contains 14 residues. V lost 7 bases to trimming and J lost 0 bases, with 14 bases between them. From germline, CDR1 is SQVTM and CDR2 ANQGSEA. As DNA, the CDR3 is TGCAGCGCCGGGGCCGGGCTTAGCACAGATACGCAGTATTTT. Translation gives CSAGAGLSTDTQYF.

The chain employs TRBV11-2 and TRBJ1-2, with D uncertain. The CDR3 sequence is 13 residues long. Germline V gene data show CDR1 as SGHAT and CDR2 as FQNNGV. V lost 2 bases and J lost 4, with 8 bases in between. The CDR3: CASSLSGSYGYTF. The CDR3 DNA sequence: TGTGCCAGCAGCTTATCAGGTAGCTATGGCTACACCTTC.

The V and J genes are TRBV10-2 and TRBJ2-2; D is unresolved. Germline-derived CDR1 and CDR2 are WSHSY and SAAADI. The CDR3 extends over 13 amino acids. The V end was cut by 6 bases, the J end by 7 bases, with 12 bases between. This CDR3 is CASSSPRFGELFF. The DNA for the CDR3 is TGCGCCAGCAGCTCCCCCCGGTTCGGGGAGCTGTTTTTT.

The chain uses TRBV9 and TRBJ1-6; weak D call: TRBD1 (5 bases). The CDR3 covers 14 residues. V lost 2 bases and J lost 10, with 13 bases in between. Germline assignment: CDR1 SGDLS and CDR2 YYNGEE. The CDR3 bases are TGTGCCAGCAGCGTGGAGGGCGGGGGATCACCCCTCCACTTT. This encodes CASSVEGGGSPLHF.

The CDR3 DNA follows: TGCGCCAGCAGCCAAGGACGGGCCAGGGGCTCCTACGAGCAGTACTTC. Translating it yields CASSQGRARGSYEQYF. The chain carries TRBV4-1 and TRBJ2-7; a possible D gene is TRBD1 (6 bases). V was cut by 1 base and J by 0 bases, with 13 bases left in between. Germline V CDR1 and CDR2: MGHRA, YSYEKL. The CDR3 runs 16 residues.

The V gene is TRBV7-8, the J gene TRBJ1-2; weak D call: TRBD1 (6 bases). CDR1 and CDR2 from the germline V gene are SGHVS and FQNEAQ. V shed 2 bases and J shed 0 bases, with 13 bases lying between them. CDR3 length equals 16 residues. The CDR3 coding sequence is TGTGCCAGCAGCTTAAGAACAGGGAGAGCTAACTATGGCTACACCTTC. Translation gives CASSLRTGRANYGYTF.